This TCR beta chain was found in a study of blood T cell repertoires in COVID-19 (dated by TCRdb to 2019 to 2021). With respect to the entire study: Collaborator samples came from the United States, Italy and Spain and covered acute and convalescent phases of COVID-19. Subjects who had been exposed to COVID-19, were actively infected with it, or had recovered from it provided the deeply sampled blood TCRbeta repertoires that made up the dataset. Samples were obtained from the ongoing ImmuneRACE study (first 160 participants) and from approximately 1,200 subjects provided by 6 global collaborators. The repertoires were made available in a free public database intended to serve as a resource for research on the immune response to SARS-CoV-2. The prospective study material was composed of cDNA or gDNA derived from T cells, B-cell-depleted T cells, or PBMCs. HLA class I and class II types, where available, came from metadata supplied by the sample provider rather than from assay-based typing. A de-identified subject ID, COVID-19 status, age in years and sex were almost always included in the sample metadata. What the authors observed across the whole study: The amount of clinical and demographic metadata varied by source and participant and was provided uncurated.

The immunoSEQ Assay, a bias-controlled multiplex PCR, was used to amplify TCRbeta CDR3 regions from genomic DNA. In the source study's methods: The number of nucleated cells in each sample was estimated by amplification of reference gene primers within the assay. To quantify the absolute abundance of each unique TCRbeta CDR3 rearrangement, sequence reads were collapsed and filtered. For each sample, productive Simpson clonality was calculated by taking the square root of Simpson's diversity index across productive rearrangements. TCRdb obtained this table from immuneACCESS and retained in-frame rearrangements with V and J assigned. These tables miss some clones; where compared with another copy, unresolved V genes account for less than half of the shortfall, and the remainder is unexplained. That table supplies the V and J calls and clone size; D and trimming were determined from the DNA. This sample has 380,000 or so clones in its table, and around 89% of those were observed once. The ten largest clones capture 0.95% to 1% of the sample.

Counted from cysteine to phenylalanine, this CDR3 has 13 amino acids. The DNA shown is the 39-base CDR3, in frame from base 1. Ends trimmed: V by 5 bases, J by 6 bases; bases unmatched to a gene: 2. CDR1 and CDR2 are read off the germline V gene as MDHEN and SYDVKM. For this clone: The clone's antigen remains unknown. No per-base quality is available; no much larger clone lies one base away.

Participants in the prospective study were aged roughly 18 to 100 years, lived in 20 to 25 United States geographic areas, and enrolled through a virtual design. In the prospective study, participants were assigned to cohorts based on the clinical history participants reported in a screening survey and a study questionnaire. In the prospective study, whole blood, serum and a nasopharyngeal or oropharyngeal swab were collected from each participant by mobile phlebotomists. Participants in the prospective study had the option to provide additional blood draws and questionnaires over an approximately 2-month period. Prospective study blood samples were shipped either frozen or at room temperature before DNA extraction.

The sequence links TRBV28 to TRBJ2-2; 8 central nucleotides agree with TRBD1. The receptor's source is a woman aged 25 to 39 with acute COVID-19. Input material: PBMCs or T cells enriched from blood (not recorded which). The encoded CDR3 is CASSQQGAGELFF. In nucleotide form, the sequence is TGTGCCAGCAGTCAACAGGGGGCCGGGGAGCTGTTTTTT.